Presented here are 27 T cell receptor beta chains from one specimen sequenced in a study of metastatic and nonmetastatic thyroid tumors. TCRdb re-called the PCR reads via MiXCR. Of more than 40,000 clones in the sample, 25% to 35% were seen once. Among the patients, none had received any treatment before thyroid surgery. Sequenced: blood. These TCRs come from a male donor with papillary thyroid cancer or a benign thyroid nodule (not recorded which). Some clones in this sample may be carry-over from other donors' samples.

This clone has at least ten counts. This chain joins TRBV28 and TRBJ2-1; 12 nucleotides line up with TRBD2. The CDR3 is 16 residues long. Trimming took 4 bases from V and 0 from J; bases not matched to a gene: 1. Germline CDR1 and CDR2: MDHEN and SYDVKM. CDR3 sequence reads: CASSWTSGASYNEQFF. In nucleotides, the CDR3 is TGTGCCAGCAGTTGGACTAGCGGGGCCTCCTACAATGAGCAGTTCTTC.

This clone was seen only a few times. This chain links TRBV2 with TRBJ1-5; tentatively, D is TRBD1 (6 bases). The CDR3 totals 15 residues. CDR1 and CDR2 from the germline V gene are SNHLY and FYNNEI. V was cut by 7 bases and J by 6 bases, with 19 bases left in between. The CDR3 reads CASIMATGISQPQHF. CDR3 DNA sequence: TGTGCCAGCATCATGGCTACAGGGATTAGTCAGCCCCAGCATTTT. Based on the CDR3 plus reference TRBV2 and TRBJ1-5, the full variable domain is EPEVTQTPSHQVTQMGQEVILRCVPISNHLYFYWYRQILGQKVEFLVSFYNNEISEKSEIFDDQFSVERPDGSNFTLKIRSTKLEDSAMYFCASIMATGISQPQHFGDGTRLSIL.

This clone was recorded many times. The chain recombines TRBV12-3 or TRBV12-4 with TRBJ2-1, with D maybe TRBD2 (6 bases). The ends were cut back, 8 bases at V and 0 bases at J, with 14 bases in the middle. The CDR3 length is 15 residues. The DNA of the CDR3 is TGTGCCAGCCTCTTTGGGACTGTCTCCTACAATGAGCAGTTCTTC. Amino acids: CASLFGTVSYNEQFF.

This clone showed up many times. This chain connects TRBV7-6 to TRBJ2-1; 8 bases align to TRBD1. CDR3 length: 15 amino acids. Germline-derived CDR1 and CDR2 are SGHVS and FNYEAQ. Germline trimming cut 1 base from V and 8 bases from J; bases unmatched to any gene: 7. The CDR3 reads CASSLGTGFRDEQFF. CDR3 nucleotides: TGTGCCAGCAGCTTAGGGACAGGGTTCAGGGATGAGCAGTTCTTC.

The chain links TRBV20-1 to TRBJ2-7; D unresolved. Germline loops: CDR1 DFQATT, CDR2 SNEGSKA (reference sequence). CDR3 length: 14 residues. Trimming left V 4 bases short and J 3 bases short, with 16 bases between. In DNA form, the CDR3 reads TGCAGTGCTAACCAACCCCGGGCGAGCTACGAGCAGTACTTC. Its translation: CSANQPRASYEQYF.

Note on this clone: An end of the junction differs from the germline gene, which may be a read error. The V call is TRBV10-3, the J call TRBJ1-3; no firm D call. CDR3 size: 15 residues. Looked up from germline, CDR1 is ENHRY and CDR2 is SYGVKD. For the CDR3, the DNA is TGTGCCATCAGTGAGGCGGGCTCTCTCAGAAACACAATATATTTT. This sequence encodes CAISEAGSLRNTIYF.

The chain couples TRBV12-3 or TRBV12-4 to TRBJ2-7; D is undetermined. CDR3 length: 12 amino acids. With 6 bases removed from V and 3 bases from J, the gap between germline ends came to 9 bases. The chain's CDR3 is CASRGKGYEQYF. CDR3 coding DNA: TGTGCCAGCAGGGGGAAGGGCTACGAGCAGTACTTC.

Many counts were recorded for this clone. The chain links TRBV5-5 to TRBJ1-2; weak D call: TRBD1 (6 bases). Germline V CDR1 and CDR2: SGHKS, YYEKEE (reference sequence). V lost 3 bases to trimming and J lost 5 bases, with 17 bases between them. The CDR3 contains 15 residues. The CDR3 spells CASSSGTQGAYGYTF. In nucleotides, the CDR3 is TGTGCCAGCAGCTCGGGTACACAGGGTGCTTATGGCTACACCTTC.

The chain carries TRBV6-1 and TRBJ2-3; TRBD1 aligns across 7 bases. V lost 2 bases to trimming and J lost 6 bases; unmatched junction nucleotides: 8. This CDR3 comprises 15 residues. Germline values: CDR1 MNHNS, CDR2 SASEGT. CDR3 loop: CASSEYLQGSDTQYF. The CDR3 nucleotides read TGTGCCAGCAGTGAATACCTACAGGGGAGCGATACGCAGTATTTT.

This clone was seen only once. Germline is not matched at one junction end, which may reflect a read error. The chain recombines TRBV6-4 with TRBJ2-3; D possibly corresponds to TRBD2 (6 bases). The CDR3 sequence is 15 residues long. Germline V gene data show CDR1 as MRHNA and CDR2 as SNTAGT. The CDR3 loop reads CASSDWGESTDTQDF. In DNA, the CDR3 is TGTGCAAGCAGTGACTGGGGGGAAAGCACAGATACGCAGGATTTT.

This clone was detected only a few times. The chain is built from TRBV2 and TRBJ1-1; possibly TRBD1 for D (5 bases). Germline V lookup: CDR1 SNHLY, CDR2 FYNNEI. This CDR3 has 13 amino acids. Trimming took off 5 bases at V and 2 bases at J, with 9 bases between the two ends. In DNA form, the CDR3 reads TGTGCCAGCAGTTACAGGTCTAACACTGAAGCTTTCTTT. Its translation is CASSYRSNTEAFF.

In its sample, this clone was seen many times. V usage is TRBV30 and J usage is TRBJ1-6; TRBD1 matches at 9 bases. Per germline, CDR1 GTSNPN and CDR2 SVGIG (reference sequence). CDR3 length: 13 residues. V dropped 2 bases and J dropped 10; count of bases not matched to a gene: 3. The chain's CDR3 is CAWSKQGASPLHF. The CDR3 DNA reads as TGTGCCTGGAGTAAACAGGGGGCATCACCCCTCCACTTT.

This clone showed up many times. The J gene is TRBJ2-5, the V gene TRBV5-1, with TRBD2 matching 10 bases. CDR3 length: 17 amino acids. Germline CDR1 SGHRS, CDR2 YFSETQ. V lost 0 bases to trimming and J lost 5 bases; unmatched junction nucleotides: 10. The CDR3 sequence is CASSLGASGSFKETQYF. DNA of the CDR3: TGCGCCAGCAGCTTGGGGGCTAGCGGGAGTTTTAAGGAGACCCAGTACTTC.

This clone was observed a few times. The rearrangement uses TRBV6-1 and TRBJ2-2; D is unclear. CDR1 is MNHNS and CDR2 is SASEGT in the germline V gene. CDR3 size: 14 residues. Trimming left V 5 bases short and J 1 base short, with 8 bases between. The CDR3 protein is CASSWIGNTGELFF. The CDR3 DNA is TGTGCCAGCAGTTGGATAGGGAACACCGGGGAGCTGTTTTTT.

The rearrangement uses TRBV11-3 and TRBJ1-1, with 7 positions matching TRBD1. The junction had 1 base not matched to a gene; V was cut back by 5 bases and J by 1 base. This CDR3 spans 13 amino acids. Per germline, CDR1 SGHNT and CDR2 YENEEA. The CDR3 here is CASSRTGNTEAFF. The CDR3 DNA reads TGTGCCAGCAGCCGGACAGGGAACACTGAAGCTTTCTTT.

The chain carries TRBV20-1 and TRBJ2-3, with D unclear. CDR3 length: 13 amino acids. Trimming pared 6 bases from V and 11 bases from J, leaving 21 bases between. From germline, CDR1 is DFQATT and CDR2 SNEGSKA (reference sequence). The CDR3 sequence: CSARNDNPPGQYF. The CDR3 coding sequence is TGCAGTGCCCGCAACGACAACCCCCCGGGGCAGTATTTT.

This chain joins TRBV15 and TRBJ1-2; possibly TRBD1 for D (5 bases). The germline V and J ends were trimmed by 3 bases and 7 bases, with 15 bases remaining between them. Germline values: CDR1 LNHNV, CDR2 YYDKDF (reference sequence). The CDR3 has 14 residues. In nucleotides, the CDR3 is TGTGCCACCAGCAGGGTTGGACATGGTGGTGGCTACACCTTC. Translated: CATSRVGHGGGYTF.

The table lists this clone with many counts. The V gene is TRBV10-3, the J gene TRBJ1-2; 10 bases align to TRBD1. There are 13 residues in the CDR3. V lost 5 bases, J lost 5 bases, and 2 bases stayed unmatched. The germline CDR1 and CDR2 sequences are ENHRY and SYGVKD. The DNA of the CDR3 is TGTGCCATCAGTTCGGACAGGGGGTATGGCTACACCTTC. This gives the protein CAISSDRGYGYTF.

This clone was seen ten or more times. This sample includes further DNA sequences coding for the same CDR3. The rearrangement joins TRBV19 to TRBJ2-7; D unresolved. CDR3 size: 15 residues. Trimming took 1 base from V and 3 from J, leaving 13 bases between them. The V gene's germline CDR1 is LNHDA and CDR2 SQIVND (reference sequence). Here the CDR3 reads CASSIGSVGNYEQYF. CDR3 bases: TGTGCCAGTAGTATAGGGTCGGTGGGAAACTACGAGCAGTACTTC.

This clone was seen repeatedly, ten times or more. The chain recombines TRBV5-5 with TRBJ2-7; D ambiguous. Germline V gene data show CDR1 as SGHKS and CDR2 as YYEKEE (reference sequence). V was pared by 1 base and J by 9 bases, with 14 bases between. There are 13 residues in the CDR3. This CDR3 is CASSLFVEKGQYF. The CDR3, as DNA: TGTGCCAGCAGCTTGTTTGTCGAGAAGGGGCAGTACTTC.

This clone was counted ten times or more. The genes are TRBV7-9 and TRBJ2-3; 7 positions match TRBD2. V gave up 3 bases and J gave up 5 bases; unmatched junction bases: 5. The germline CDR1 and CDR2 sequences are SEHNR and FQNEAQ (reference sequence). The CDR3 length is 14 residues. The CDR3 DNA reads TGTGCCAGCAGCTTTGCGGGGGTCATAGATACGCAGTATTTT. Residues: CASSFAGVIDTQYF.

This clone has at least ten counts. The V and J genes are TRBV27 and TRBJ2-7; TRBD1 aligns across 9 bases. V was pared by 6 bases and J by 6 bases, with 6 bases of the junction left unmatched. The CDR3 is made up of 13 amino acids. Germline assignment: CDR1 MNHEY and CDR2 SMNVEV (reference sequence). CDR3 sequence reads: CASSPGTGLEQYF. DNA for the CDR3: TGTGCCAGCAGCCCCGGGACAGGGCTCGAGCAGTACTTC.

This clone showed up just a few times. The rearrangement links TRBV28 to TRBJ2-7, with D unresolved. The V gene's germline CDR1 is MDHEN and CDR2 SYDVKM. The ends were cut back, 6 bases at V and 0 bases at J, with 12 bases in the middle. The CDR3 sequence is 14 residues long. CDR3 nucleotides: TGTGCCAGCAGGAAGCAGGCGGTCTCCTACGAGCAGTACTTC. Amino acids: CASRKQAVSYEQYF.

This clone was recorded only once. This may stem from a read error, because a much larger clone lies one nucleotide away. The chain recombines TRBV7-8 with TRBJ2-1; D call uncertain. The CDR3 spans 14 residues. Germline V gene sequence: CDR1 SGHVS, CDR2 FQNEAQ. CDR3 sequence reads: CASSASSSCNEQFF. DNA of the CDR3: TGTGCCAGCAGCGCTTCCAGCTCCTGCAATGAGCAGTTCTTC.

The table lists this clone with a few counts. Being one base from a much bigger clone, this may be a read error. This rearrangement joins TRBV28 to TRBJ2-2; D uncertain. The CDR3 is 15 amino acids. Trimming pared 3 bases from V and 5 bases from J, leaving 13 bases between. Germline V gene sequence: CDR1 MDHEN, CDR2 SYDVKM. This CDR3 reads CASSLCRSRTGELFF. For the CDR3, the DNA is TGTGCCAGCAGTTTGTGCAGGAGTAGAACCGGGGAGCTGTTTTTT. Supplemented by reference TRBV28 and TRBJ2-2, the full variable domain reads DVKVTQSSRYLVKRTGEKVFLECVQDMDHENMFWYRQDPGLGLRLIYFSYDVKMKEKGDIPEGYSVSREKKERFSLILESASTNQTSMYLCASSLCRSRTGELFFGEGSRLTVL.

This clone is medium-sized within its sample. Other DNA variants within this sample encode the same CDR3. V and J are TRBV12-3 or TRBV12-4 and TRBJ1-2, with unresolved D. CDR3 length: 12 residues. V lost 5 bases, J lost 2 bases, and 6 bases lay in between. CDR3 region: CASSPDNYGYTF. Written as DNA, the CDR3 is TGTGCCAGCAGTCCAGACAACTATGGCTACACCTTC.

The genes are TRBV15 and TRBJ1-5; D is uncertain. Germline-derived CDR1 and CDR2 are LNHNV and YYDKDF (reference sequence). CDR3 length equals 15 residues. Between the trimmed V and J ends, which lost 4 bases and 3 bases, there was a span of 13 bases. CDR3 sequence (DNA): TGTGCCACCAGCAACGGGAAGTCCCTCAATCAGCCCCAGCATTTT. Its translation is CATSNGKSLNQPQHF.